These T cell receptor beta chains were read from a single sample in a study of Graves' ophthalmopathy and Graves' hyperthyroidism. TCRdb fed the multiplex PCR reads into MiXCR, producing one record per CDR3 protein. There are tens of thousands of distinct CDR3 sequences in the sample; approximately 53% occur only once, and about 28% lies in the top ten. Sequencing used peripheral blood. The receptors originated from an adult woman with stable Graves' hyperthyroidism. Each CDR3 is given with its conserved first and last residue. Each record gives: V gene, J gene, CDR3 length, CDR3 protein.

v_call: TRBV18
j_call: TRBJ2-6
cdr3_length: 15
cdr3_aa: CASSPQISGANVLTF

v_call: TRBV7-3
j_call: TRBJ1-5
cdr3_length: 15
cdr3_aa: CASSSDRGSNQPQHF

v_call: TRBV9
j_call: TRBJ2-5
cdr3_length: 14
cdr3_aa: CASSVTDYQETQYF

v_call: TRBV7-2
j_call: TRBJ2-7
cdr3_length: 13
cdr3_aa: CASSWGLAEWMYF

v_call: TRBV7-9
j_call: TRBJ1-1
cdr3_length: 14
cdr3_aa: CASSSQGARTEAFF

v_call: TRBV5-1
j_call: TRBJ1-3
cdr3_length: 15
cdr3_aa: CASTPVGDYGYTIYF

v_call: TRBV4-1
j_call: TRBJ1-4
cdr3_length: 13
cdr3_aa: CASSLLLNEKLFF

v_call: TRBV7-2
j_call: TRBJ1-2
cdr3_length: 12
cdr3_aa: CASSGQVGGYTF

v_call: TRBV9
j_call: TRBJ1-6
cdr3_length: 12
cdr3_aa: CASSQEGQPLHF

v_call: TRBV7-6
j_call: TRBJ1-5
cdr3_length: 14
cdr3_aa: CASSLLGGNQPQHF